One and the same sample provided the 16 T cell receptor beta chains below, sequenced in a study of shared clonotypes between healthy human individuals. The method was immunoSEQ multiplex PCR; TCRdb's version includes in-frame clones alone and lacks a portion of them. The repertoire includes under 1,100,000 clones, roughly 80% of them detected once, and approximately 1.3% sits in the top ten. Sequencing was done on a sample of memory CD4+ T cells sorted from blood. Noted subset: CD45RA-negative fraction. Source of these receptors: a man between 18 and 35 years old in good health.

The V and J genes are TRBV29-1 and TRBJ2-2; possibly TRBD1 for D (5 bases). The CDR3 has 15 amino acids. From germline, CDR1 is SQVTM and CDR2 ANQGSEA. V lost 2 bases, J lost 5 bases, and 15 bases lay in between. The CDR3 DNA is TGCAGCGTTGAATCCAGCAGGGCAAGGACCGGGGAGCTGTTTTTT. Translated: CSVESSRARTGELFF.

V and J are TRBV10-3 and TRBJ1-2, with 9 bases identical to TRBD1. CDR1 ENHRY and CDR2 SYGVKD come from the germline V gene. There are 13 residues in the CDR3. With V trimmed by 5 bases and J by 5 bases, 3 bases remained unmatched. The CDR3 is CAISIGTGYGYTF. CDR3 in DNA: TGTGCCATCAGTATCGGGACAGGGTATGGCTACACCTTC.

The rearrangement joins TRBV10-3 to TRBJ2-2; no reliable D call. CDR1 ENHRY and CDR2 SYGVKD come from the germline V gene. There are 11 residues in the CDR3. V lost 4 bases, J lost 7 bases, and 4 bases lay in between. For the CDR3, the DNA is TGTGCCATCAGTGGGGGCGGGGAGCTGTTTTTT. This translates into CAISGGGELFF.

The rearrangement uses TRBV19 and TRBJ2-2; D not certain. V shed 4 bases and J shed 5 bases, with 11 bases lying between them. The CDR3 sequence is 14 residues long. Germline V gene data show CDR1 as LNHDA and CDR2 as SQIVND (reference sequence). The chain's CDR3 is CASSTHTVTGELFF. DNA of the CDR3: TGTGCCAGTAGTACGCACACAGTAACCGGGGAGCTGTTTTTT.

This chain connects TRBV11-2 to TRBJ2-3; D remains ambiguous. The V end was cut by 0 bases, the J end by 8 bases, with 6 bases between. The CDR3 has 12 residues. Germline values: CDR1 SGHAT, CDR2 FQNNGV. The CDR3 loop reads CASSLDAATQYF. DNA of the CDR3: TGTGCCAGCAGCTTAGATGCGGCTACGCAGTATTTT.

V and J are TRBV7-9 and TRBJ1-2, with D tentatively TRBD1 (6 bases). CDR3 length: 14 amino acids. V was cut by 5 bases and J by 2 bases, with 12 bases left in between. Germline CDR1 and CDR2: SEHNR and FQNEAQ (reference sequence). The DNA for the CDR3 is TGTGCCAGCAGCAGAGGGACAACCAACTATGGCTACACCTTC. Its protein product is CASSRGTTNYGYTF.

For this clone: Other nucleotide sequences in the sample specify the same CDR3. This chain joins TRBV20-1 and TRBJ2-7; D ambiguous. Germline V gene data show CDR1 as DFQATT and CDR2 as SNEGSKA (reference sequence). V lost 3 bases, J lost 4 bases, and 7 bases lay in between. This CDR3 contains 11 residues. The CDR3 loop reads CSASKDYEQYF. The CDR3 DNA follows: TGCAGTGCTAGTAAAGATTACGAGCAGTACTTC.

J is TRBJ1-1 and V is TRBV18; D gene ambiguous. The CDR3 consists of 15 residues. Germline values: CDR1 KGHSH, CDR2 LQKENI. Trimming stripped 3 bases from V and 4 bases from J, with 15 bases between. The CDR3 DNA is TGTGCCAGCTCACCGCTGGCGGGGAGACCCACTGAAGCTTTCTTT. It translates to CASSPLAGRPTEAFF.

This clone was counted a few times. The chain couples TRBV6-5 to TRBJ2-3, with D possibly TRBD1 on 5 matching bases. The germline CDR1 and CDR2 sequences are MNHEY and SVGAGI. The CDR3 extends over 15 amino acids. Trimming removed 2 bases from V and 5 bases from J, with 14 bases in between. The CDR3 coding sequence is TGTGCCAGCAGTTACAGGGGTTCTGGCGGAGATACGCAGTATTTT. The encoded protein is CASSYRGSGGDTQYF.

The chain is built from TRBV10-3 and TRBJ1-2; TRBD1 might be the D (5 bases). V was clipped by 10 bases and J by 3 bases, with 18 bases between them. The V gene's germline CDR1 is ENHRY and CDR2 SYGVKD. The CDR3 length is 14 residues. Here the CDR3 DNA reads TGTGCCACTCAATCGGGGGAGGGGCACTATGGCTACACCTTC. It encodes CATQSGEGHYGYTF.

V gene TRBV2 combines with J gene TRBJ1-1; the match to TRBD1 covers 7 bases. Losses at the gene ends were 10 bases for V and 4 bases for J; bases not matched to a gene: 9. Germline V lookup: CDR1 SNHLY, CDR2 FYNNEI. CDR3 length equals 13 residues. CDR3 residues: CATKDRSSTEAFF. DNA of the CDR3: TGTGCCACCAAGGACAGGAGCTCCACTGAAGCTTTCTTT. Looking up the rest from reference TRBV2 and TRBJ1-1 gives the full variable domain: EPEVTQTPSHQVTQMGQEVILRCVPISNHLYFYWYRQILGQKVEFLVSFYNNEISEKSEIFDDQFSVERPDGSNFTLKIRSTKLEDSAMYFCATKDRSSTEAFFGQGTRLTVV.

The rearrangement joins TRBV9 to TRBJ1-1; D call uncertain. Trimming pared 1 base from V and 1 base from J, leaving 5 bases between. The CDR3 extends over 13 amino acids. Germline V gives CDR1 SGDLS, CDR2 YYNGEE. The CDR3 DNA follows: TGTGCCAGCAGCGTAATGAGGAACACTGAAGCTTTCTTT. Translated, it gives CASSVMRNTEAFF.

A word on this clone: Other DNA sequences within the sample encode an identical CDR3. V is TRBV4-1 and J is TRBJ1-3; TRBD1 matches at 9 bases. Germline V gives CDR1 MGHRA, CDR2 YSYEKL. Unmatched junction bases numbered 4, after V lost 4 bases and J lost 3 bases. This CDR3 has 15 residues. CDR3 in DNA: TGCGCCAGCAGCCGGGGGACAGGGAGTGGAAACACCATATATTTT. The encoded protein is CASSRGTGSGNTIYF.

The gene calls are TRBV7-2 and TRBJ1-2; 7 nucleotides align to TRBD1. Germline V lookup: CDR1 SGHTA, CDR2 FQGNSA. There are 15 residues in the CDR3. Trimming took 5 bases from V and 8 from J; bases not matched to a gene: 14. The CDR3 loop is CASSVRQGGTEGYTF. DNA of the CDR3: TGTGCCAGCAGCGTGCGACAGGGAGGAACGGAGGGCTACACCTTC.

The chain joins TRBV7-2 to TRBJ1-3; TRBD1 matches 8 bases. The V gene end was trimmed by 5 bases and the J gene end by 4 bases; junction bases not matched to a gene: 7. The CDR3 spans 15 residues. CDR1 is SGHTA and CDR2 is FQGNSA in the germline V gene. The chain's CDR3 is CASSVLTGVGNTIYF. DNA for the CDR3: TGTGCCAGCAGCGTACTGACAGGGGTCGGAAACACCATATATTTT.

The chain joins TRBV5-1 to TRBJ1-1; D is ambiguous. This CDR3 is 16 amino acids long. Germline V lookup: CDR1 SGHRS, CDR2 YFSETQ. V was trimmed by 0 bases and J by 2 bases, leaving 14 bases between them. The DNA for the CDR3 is TGCGCCAGCAGCTTGGGGCCCGATGTTCTTAACACTGAAGCTTTCTTT. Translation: CASSLGPDVLNTEAFF.